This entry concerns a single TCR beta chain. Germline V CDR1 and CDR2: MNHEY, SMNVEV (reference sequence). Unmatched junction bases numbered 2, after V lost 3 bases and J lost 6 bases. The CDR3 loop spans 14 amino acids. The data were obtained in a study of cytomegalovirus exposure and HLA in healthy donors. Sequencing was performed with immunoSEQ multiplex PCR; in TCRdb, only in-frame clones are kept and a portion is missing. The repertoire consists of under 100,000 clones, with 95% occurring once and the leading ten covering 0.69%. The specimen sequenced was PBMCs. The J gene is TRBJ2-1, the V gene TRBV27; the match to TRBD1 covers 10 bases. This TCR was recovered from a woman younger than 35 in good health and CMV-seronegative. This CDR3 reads CASSFGTGANEQFF. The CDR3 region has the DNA TGTGCCAGCAGTTTCGGGACAGGGGCCAATGAGCAGTTCTTC.